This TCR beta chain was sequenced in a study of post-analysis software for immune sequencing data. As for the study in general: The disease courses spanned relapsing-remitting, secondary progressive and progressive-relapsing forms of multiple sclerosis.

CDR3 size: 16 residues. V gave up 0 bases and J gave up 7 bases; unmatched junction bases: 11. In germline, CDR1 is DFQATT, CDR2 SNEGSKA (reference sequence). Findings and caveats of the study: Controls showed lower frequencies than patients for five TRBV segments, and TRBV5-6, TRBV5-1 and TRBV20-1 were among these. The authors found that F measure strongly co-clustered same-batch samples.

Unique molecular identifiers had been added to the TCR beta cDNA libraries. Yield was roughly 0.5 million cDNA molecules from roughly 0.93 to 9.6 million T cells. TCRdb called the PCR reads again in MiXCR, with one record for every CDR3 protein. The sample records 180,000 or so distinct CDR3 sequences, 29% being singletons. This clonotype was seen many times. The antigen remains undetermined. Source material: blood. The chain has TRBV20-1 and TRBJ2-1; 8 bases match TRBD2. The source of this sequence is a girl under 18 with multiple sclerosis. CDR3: CSARDPGGSGANEQFF. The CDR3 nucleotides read TGCAGTGCTAGAGATCCCGGGGGTAGCGGGGCAAATGAGCAGTTCTTC.